This TCR beta chain was captured in a study of blood T cell repertoires in COVID-19. Whole-study context: Acute and convalescent COVID-19 samples came from the United States, Italy and Spain. The cDNA or gDNA used as material had been derived from T cells, B-cell-depleted T cells, or PBMCs.

Ages ranged from 18 to 89 years, with residence in some 25 US areas. Participant-reported clinical history was the basis for cohort assignment. Germline V gene sequence: CDR1 SGHTA, CDR2 FQGNSA. V lost 1 base and J 1 base, leaving 16 bases between the germline ends. This CDR3 contains 17 residues. TCRdb's copy holds only in-frame clones and misses some; the assay was immunoSEQ multiplex PCR. Of 200,000 to 300,000 clones in the sample, roughly 85% are singletons; the top ten hold about 9.3%. The sequence came from a woman between 50 and 59 years old with acute COVID-19. The rearrangement links TRBV7-2 to TRBJ2-5; D may be TRBD2 (7 bases). Specimen: PBMCs or T cells enriched from blood (not recorded which). CDR3 sequence (DNA): TGTGCCAGCAGCTTAGACGACGGGGGGCGACTCCAAGAGACCCAGTACTTC. Translation gives CASSLDDGGRLQETQYF.